This TCR beta chain was identified during a study of T-cell reconstitution after alpha-beta-depleted transplantation in children. Germline lookup yields CDR1 SGHTA and CDR2 FQGNSA. Losses at the gene ends were 3 bases for V and 2 bases for J; bases not matched to a gene: 4. The CDR3 spans 15 residues. For TCRbeta, the library was prepared with unique molecular identifiers. TCRdb used MiXCR to reprocess the PCR reads, holding one entry per CDR3 protein. Among about 610,000 distinct CDR3 sequences listed, about 10% were seen once. This clonotype was detected many times. The material was PBMCs from the stem cell graft donor, obtained from the stem cell graft. The chain is built from TRBV7-2 and TRBJ2-3, with 8 bases fitting TRBD1. The origin of this receptor is a human donor who donated a stem cell graft to a child with acute myeloid leukemia. In DNA form, the CDR3 reads TGTGCCAGCAGCTTCAGACAGGGGAACACAGATACGCAGTATTTT. Protein sequence: CASSFRQGNTDTQYF.